This T cell receptor (beta chain) was captured by sequencing in a study of T cell changes during pregnancy in multiple sclerosis. Repertoires were generated with immunoSEQ multiplex PCR, while TCRdb's copy carries only in-frame clones and drops some. The sample yields 100,000 or so clones, over 80% seen once. Per the germline V gene, CDR1 is KGHSH and CDR2 is LQKENI. The CDR3 spans 15 residues. With 3 bases removed from V and 3 bases from J, the gap between germline ends came to 11 bases. The chain joins TRBV18 to TRBJ2-2, with a possible D match to TRBD1 (5 bases). The clonotype comes from a female donor with multiple sclerosis, enrolled in a pregnancy study. Sequenced here: peripheral blood, sampled in the first trimester of pregnancy. This CDR3 reads CASSPLTADTGELFF. The DNA of the CDR3 is TGTGCCAGCTCACCCTTGACAGCCGACACCGGGGAGCTGTTTTTT. Full variable domain (missing parts from reference TRBV18 and TRBJ2-2): NAGVMQNPRHLVRRRGQEARLRCSPMKGHSHVYWYRQLPEEGLKFMVYLQKENIIDESGMPKERFSAEFPKEGPSILRIQQVVRGDSAAYFCASSPLTADTGELFFGEGSRLTVL.